These 25 T cell receptor beta chains share one sample of origin, sequenced in a study of blood T cell repertoires in COVID-19 (dated by TCRdb to about 2020). Library preparation was by the immunoSEQ multiplex PCR assay. TCRdb provides this immuneACCESS table in a form limited to in-frame rearrangements. Some clones are lacking; in checked studies, under half of them reflect an unresolved V gene, and why the rest are absent is not known. The sample table contains a few hundred thousand clones; only one count was recorded for nearly 90% of them. Jointly, the top ten make up 2.5% to 3.5% of the sample. The material sequenced was PBMCs or T cells enriched from blood (not recorded which). The source is a woman aged 45-59 years who had been exposed to COVID-19.

DNA for the CDR3: TGTGCCAGCAGTTTATTTGGCAAAGCAACTAATGAAAAACTGTTTTTT. This translates into CASSLFGKATNEKLFF. This rearrangement joins TRBV28 to TRBJ1-4; D remains unclear. The CDR3 contains 16 residues. Germline CDR1 and CDR2: MDHEN and SYDVKM. V was clipped by 1 base and J by 0 bases, with 9 bases between them.

V usage is TRBV18 and J usage is TRBJ2-1, with D possibly being TRBD1 (6 bases). V lost 6 bases and J 3 bases, leaving 18 bases between the germline ends. The CDR3 spans 16 residues. Germline assignment: CDR1 KGHSH and CDR2 LQKENI. In DNA form, the CDR3 reads TGTGCCAGCTCCCAGGGGAGATCCACGGGCTACAATGAGCAGTTCTTC. Its translation is CASSQGRSTGYNEQFF.

The chain carries TRBV2 and TRBJ2-7; no definite D call. CDR3 length equals 13 residues. CDR1 and CDR2 from the germline V gene are SNHLY and FYNNEI. Trimming cost V 4 bases and J 0 bases, with 7 bases left between them. This CDR3 reads CASSVQSSYEQYF. The CDR3 region has the DNA TGTGCCAGCAGTGTACAGAGCTCCTACGAGCAGTACTTC.

The chain links TRBV19 to TRBJ2-3; TRBD2 matches 13 bases. The CDR3 runs to 15 residues. In germline, CDR1 is LNHDA, CDR2 SQIVND (reference sequence). V lost 6 bases, J lost 1 base, and 1 base stayed unmatched. CDR3 loop: CASRGTSGGTDTQYF. CDR3 coding DNA: TGTGCCAGTAGGGGGACTAGCGGGGGCACAGATACGCAGTATTTT.

The J gene is TRBJ1-6, the V gene TRBV5-5, with 8 positions matching TRBD1. CDR1 SGHKS and CDR2 YYEKEE come from the germline V gene (reference sequence). The CDR3 spans 15 residues. With V trimmed by 6 bases and J by 10 bases, 12 bases remained unmatched. CDR3 sequence: CASTLAGQVESPLHF. CDR3 DNA sequence: TGTGCCAGCACCCTAGCGGGACAGGTGGAATCACCCCTCCACTTT.

The chain recombines TRBV30 with TRBJ1-1, with D possibly TRBD1 on 6 matching bases. Germline CDR1 reads GTSNPN; CDR2 reads SVGIG (reference sequence). CDR3 length: 14 amino acids. Trimming stripped 3 bases from V and 0 bases from J, with 11 bases between. For the CDR3, the DNA is TGTGCCTGGAGCCGGACAGAGATGAACACTGAAGCTTTCTTT. Its protein product is CAWSRTEMNTEAFF. The whole variable domain, remainder taken from reference TRBV30 and TRBJ1-1, is SQTIHQWPATLVQPVGSPLSLECTVEGTSNPNLYWYRQAAGRGLQLLFYSVGIGQISSEVPQNLSASRPQDRQFILSSKKLLLSDSGFYLCAWSRTEMNTEAFFGQGTRLTVV.

The chain recombines TRBV10-2 with TRBJ1-1; D not certain. CDR3 size: 13 residues. Germline CDR1 reads WSHSY; CDR2 reads SAAADI. Trimming cost V 3 bases and J 5 bases, with 10 bases left between them. CDR3 residues: CASSDEVGTEAFF. The DNA for the CDR3 is TGCGCCAGCAGTGATGAGGTTGGGACTGAAGCTTTCTTT.

This chain connects TRBV5-1 to TRBJ2-7; D remains unclear. This CDR3 has 13 amino acids. V gave up 0 bases and J gave up 3 bases, with 7 bases separating them. Germline CDR1 reads SGHRS; CDR2 reads YFSETQ. CDR3 loop: CASSLGQIYEQYF. The CDR3 nucleotides read TGCGCCAGCAGCTTGGGGCAGATCTACGAGCAGTACTTC.

The genes are TRBV28 and TRBJ2-3; TRBD1 matches at 10 bases. The germline V gene encodes CDR1 MDHEN and CDR2 SYDVKM. The CDR3 runs 14 residues. Trimming took 7 bases from V and 4 from J; bases not matched to a gene: 5. CDR3 loop: CASTGQGGADTQYF. The CDR3 DNA reads TGTGCCAGCACCGGACAGGGGGGGGCAGATACGCAGTATTTT.

The V and J genes are TRBV19 and TRBJ1-6, with no clear D. The CDR3 is made up of 14 amino acids. Trimming took 5 bases from V and 0 from J, leaving 5 bases between them. From germline, CDR1 is LNHDA and CDR2 SQIVND (reference sequence). This CDR3 reads CASSLLSYNSPLHF. In DNA, the CDR3 is TGTGCCAGTAGTCTACTCTCCTATAATTCACCCCTCCACTTT.

Details on this clone: A much larger clone is a single base away; this may be a read error. This chain joins TRBV2 and TRBJ1-5; 7 bases agree with TRBD1. V lost 6 bases to trimming and J lost 1 base; unmatched junction nucleotides: 0. The CDR3 spans 13 residues. From germline, CDR1 is SNHLY and CDR2 FYNNEI. The DNA for the CDR3 is TGTGCCAGCAGGACAGGGAGCAATCAGCCCCAGCATTTT. Protein sequence: CASRTGSNQPQHF.

This clone was observed once. This chain uses TRBV4-1 with TRBJ1-2; D is unclear. Germline V gene data show CDR1 as MGHRA and CDR2 as YSYEKL. This CDR3 contains 15 residues. Between the trimmed V and J ends, which lost 4 bases and 4 bases, there was a span of 16 bases. The CDR3 sequence is CASSPTATGIYGYTF. DNA for the CDR3: TGCGCCAGCAGCCCCACGGCCACGGGAATCTATGGCTACACCTTC.

The chain links TRBV15 to TRBJ1-5; D may be TRBD1 (6 bases). From germline, CDR1 is LNHNV and CDR2 YYDKDF (reference sequence). The CDR3 runs 15 residues. V lost 4 bases to trimming and J lost 3 bases, with 13 bases between them. The DNA for the CDR3 is TGTGCCACCAGCATTACACCAGGGGCCAATCAGCCCCAGCATTTT. It codes for CATSITPGANQPQHF.

This chain joins TRBV4-1 and TRBJ1-6; maybe TRBD1 (6 bases). CDR3 length: 14 amino acids. Germline V gene sequence: CDR1 MGHRA, CDR2 YSYEKL. V lost 3 bases and J lost 9, with 12 bases in between. Here the CDR3 reads CASSQYGTRSPLHF. The CDR3 DNA reads as TGCGCCAGCAGCCAGTACGGGACACGTTCACCCCTCCACTTT.

This clone has just one count. The chain carries TRBV5-1 and TRBJ1-2, with TRBD1 identical over 8 bases. In germline, CDR1 is SGHRS, CDR2 YFSETQ. V trimming: 2 bases; J trimming: 4 bases; junction bases outside the gene matches: 10. CDR3 length: 16 residues. The CDR3 loop reads CASSFDATGAGYGYTF. CDR3 bases: TGCGCCAGCAGCTTCGATGCGACAGGGGCTGGCTATGGCTACACCTTC.

The chain combines TRBV10-2 with TRBJ2-7, with TRBD2 matching over 11 bases. CDR3 length equals 14 residues. Germline CDR1 WSHSY, CDR2 SAAADI. The V gene end was trimmed by 4 bases and the J gene end by 4 bases; junction bases not matched to a gene: 3. The CDR3 DNA sequence: TGCGCCAGCAGTGTAGCGGGGGGGCCGTACGAGCAGTACTTC. It specifies CASSVAGGPYEQYF.

The chain uses TRBV28 and TRBJ2-7; 8 bases agree with TRBD1. This CDR3 is 15 amino acids long. The germline gives CDR1 MDHEN, CDR2 SYDVKM. V lost 6 bases to trimming and J lost 3 bases; unmatched junction nucleotides: 10. In DNA, the CDR3 is TGTGCCAGCAGGACTCGGACAGGGCTCTACTACGAGCAGTACTTC. Its translation is CASRTRTGLYYEQYF.

The CDR3 reads CASSRSGQGVHEQYF. In DNA form, the CDR3 reads TGTGCCAGCTCGCGCTCGGGACAGGGGGTACACGAGCAGTACTTC. The V call is TRBV18, the J call TRBJ2-7; 11 nucleotides agree with TRBD1. This CDR3 is 15 amino acids long. V shed 6 bases and J 5 bases; nucleotides not matched to a gene: 9. CDR1 and CDR2 from the germline V gene are KGHSH and LQKENI.

J is TRBJ2-5 and V is TRBV9; D is uncertain. CDR1 is SGDLS, CDR2 YYNGEE, per germline. The ends were cut back, 0 bases at V and 1 base at J, with 13 bases in the middle. The CDR3 has 16 amino acids. The CDR3 nucleotides read TGTGCCAGCAGCGTAGCGGCCGTTCCAGGCCAAGAGACCCAGTACTTC. Encoded protein: CASSVAAVPGQETQYF.

In its sample, this clone was seen a few times. Other DNA sequences in this specimen translate into the identical CDR3. V and J are TRBV18 and TRBJ1-2; D uncertain. Germline V lookup: CDR1 KGHSH, CDR2 LQKENI. The V end lost 6 bases, the J end lost 1 base, and 9 bases lay between the germline ends. The CDR3 consists of 13 residues. The CDR3 DNA reads as TGTGCCAGCTCGCCCAGTGATAACTATGGCTACACCTTC. Translating gives CASSPSDNYGYTF.

The rearrangement links TRBV7-2 to TRBJ2-4; weak D call: TRBD1 (6 bases). This CDR3 contains 16 residues. Trimming cost V 0 bases and J 8 bases, with 17 bases left between them. Germline V gene lookup returns CDR1 SGHTA and CDR2 FQGNSA. The CDR3 bases are TGTGCCAGCAGCTTAGCCAGGGGATCTGGGCTCTACATTCAGTACTTC. Encoded protein: CASSLARGSGLYIQYF.

The chain has TRBV5-1 and TRBJ1-3, with D uncertain. Germline CDR1 is SGHRS and CDR2 is YFSETQ. The CDR3 extends over 15 amino acids. Trimming left V 2 bases short and J 1 base short, with 10 bases between. CDR3 residues: CASSFETGSGNTIYF. For the CDR3, the DNA is TGCGCCAGCAGCTTCGAAACGGGATCTGGAAACACCATATATTTT.

The chain employs TRBV15 and TRBJ1-2; D is perhaps TRBD1 (5 bases). The CDR3 runs 15 residues. The V end lost 1 base, the J end lost 4 bases, and 13 bases lay between the germline ends. CDR1 is LNHNV, CDR2 YYDKDF, per germline (reference sequence). CDR3 coding DNA: TGTGCCACCAGCAGAGCTCCAGGGCGAAGCTATGGCTACACCTTC. Protein sequence: CATSRAPGRSYGYTF.

The V and J genes are TRBV5-1 and TRBJ1-4; TRBD1 matches 8 bases. The V and J ends lost 1 base and 6 bases, in that order; junction bases with no gene match: 2. CDR3 length: 14 residues. Germline loops: CDR1 SGHRS, CDR2 YFSETQ. The CDR3 region has the DNA TGCGCCAGCAGCTTGCAGACAGGGGATGAAAAACTGTTTTTT. Protein sequence: CASSLQTGDEKLFF. The whole variable domain, filled in from reference TRBV5-1 and TRBJ1-4, reads KAGVTQTPRYLIKTRGQQVTLSCSPISGHRSVSWYQQTPGQGLQFLFEYFSETQRNKGNFPGRFSGRQFSNSRSEMNVSTLELGDSALYLCASSLQTGDEKLFFGSGTQLSVL.

The V call is TRBV7-2, the J call TRBJ1-2; a possible D gene is TRBD1 (6 bases). V shed 1 base and J shed 2 bases, with 8 bases lying between them. This CDR3 has 14 amino acids. Looked up from germline, CDR1 is SGHTA and CDR2 is FQGNSA. Here the CDR3 reads CASSLVQGNYGYTF. The CDR3 coding sequence is TGTGCCAGCAGCTTAGTTCAGGGGAACTATGGCTACACCTTC.